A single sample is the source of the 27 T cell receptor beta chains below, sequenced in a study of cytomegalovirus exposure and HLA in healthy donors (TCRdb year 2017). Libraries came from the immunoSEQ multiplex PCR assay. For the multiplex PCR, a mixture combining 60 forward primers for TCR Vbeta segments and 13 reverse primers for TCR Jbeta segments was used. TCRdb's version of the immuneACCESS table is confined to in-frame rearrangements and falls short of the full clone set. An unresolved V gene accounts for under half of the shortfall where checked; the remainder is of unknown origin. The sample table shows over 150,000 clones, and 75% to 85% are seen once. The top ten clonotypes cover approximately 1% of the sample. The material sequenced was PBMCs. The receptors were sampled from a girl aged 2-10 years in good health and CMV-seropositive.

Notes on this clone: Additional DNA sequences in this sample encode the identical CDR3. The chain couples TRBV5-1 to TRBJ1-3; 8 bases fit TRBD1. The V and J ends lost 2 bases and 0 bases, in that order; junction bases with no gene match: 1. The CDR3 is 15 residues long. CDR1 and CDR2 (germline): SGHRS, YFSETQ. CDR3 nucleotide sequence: TGCGCCAGCAGCTTTGACAGGGGCTCTGGAAACACCATATATTTT. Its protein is CASSFDRGSGNTIYF.

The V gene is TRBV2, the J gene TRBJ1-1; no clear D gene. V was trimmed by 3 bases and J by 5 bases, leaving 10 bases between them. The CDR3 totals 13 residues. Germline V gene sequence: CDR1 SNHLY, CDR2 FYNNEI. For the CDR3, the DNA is TGTGCCAGCAGTGAGAAAGGGAGAACTGAAGCTTTCTTT. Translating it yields CASSEKGRTEAFF.

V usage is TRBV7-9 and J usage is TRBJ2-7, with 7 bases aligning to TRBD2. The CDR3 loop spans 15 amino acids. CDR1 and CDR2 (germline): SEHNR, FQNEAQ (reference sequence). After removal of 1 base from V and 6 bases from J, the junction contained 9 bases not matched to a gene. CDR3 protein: CASSLGGGLPPEQYF. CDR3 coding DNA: TGTGCCAGCAGCTTAGGGGGGGGACTCCCGCCCGAGCAGTACTTC.

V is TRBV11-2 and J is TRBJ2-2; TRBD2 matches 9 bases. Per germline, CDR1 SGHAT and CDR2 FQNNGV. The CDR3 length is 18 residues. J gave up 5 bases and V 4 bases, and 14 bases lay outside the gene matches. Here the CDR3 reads CASSWRGLAIGGTGELFF. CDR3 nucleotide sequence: TGTGCCAGCAGCTGGCGGGGACTAGCCATTGGAGGGACCGGGGAGCTGTTTTTT.

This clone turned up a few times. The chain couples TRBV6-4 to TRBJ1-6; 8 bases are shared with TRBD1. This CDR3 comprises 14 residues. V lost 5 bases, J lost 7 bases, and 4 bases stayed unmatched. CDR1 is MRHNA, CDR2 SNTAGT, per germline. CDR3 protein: CASSPTGDNSPLHF. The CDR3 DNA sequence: TGTGCCAGCAGTCCGACAGGGGACAATTCACCCCTCCACTTT.

The CDR3: CASSLEGAEGGYTF. Here the CDR3 DNA reads TGCGCCAGCAGCTTGGAAGGGGCGGAGGGGGGCTACACCTTC. V is TRBV5-1 and J is TRBJ1-2; the D gene is possibly TRBD1 (5 bases). With 0 bases removed from V and 8 bases from J, the gap between germline ends came to 14 bases. This CDR3 is 14 amino acids long. CDR1 is SGHRS, CDR2 YFSETQ, per germline.

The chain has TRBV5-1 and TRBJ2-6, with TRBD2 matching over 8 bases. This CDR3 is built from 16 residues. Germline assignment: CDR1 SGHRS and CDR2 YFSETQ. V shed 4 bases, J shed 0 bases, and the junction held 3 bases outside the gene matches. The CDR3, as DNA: TGCGCCAGCAGCGTTGCGGGAGGCTCTGGGGCCAACGTCCTGACTTTC. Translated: CASSVAGGSGANVLTF.

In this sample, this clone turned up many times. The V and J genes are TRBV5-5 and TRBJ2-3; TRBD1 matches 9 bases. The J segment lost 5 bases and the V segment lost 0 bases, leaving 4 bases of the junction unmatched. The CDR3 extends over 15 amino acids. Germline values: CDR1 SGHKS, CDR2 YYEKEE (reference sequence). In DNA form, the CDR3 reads TGTGCCAGCAGCTTGGGCTGGGGACAGGGAGATACGCAGTATTTT. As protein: CASSLGWGQGDTQYF.

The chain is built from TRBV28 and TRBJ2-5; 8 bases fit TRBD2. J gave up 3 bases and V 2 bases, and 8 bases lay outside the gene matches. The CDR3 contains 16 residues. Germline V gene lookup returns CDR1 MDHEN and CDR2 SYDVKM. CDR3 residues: CASSLAPRTSKETQYF. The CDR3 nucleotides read TGTGCCAGCAGTTTAGCCCCCCGGACTAGCAAAGAGACCCAGTACTTC.

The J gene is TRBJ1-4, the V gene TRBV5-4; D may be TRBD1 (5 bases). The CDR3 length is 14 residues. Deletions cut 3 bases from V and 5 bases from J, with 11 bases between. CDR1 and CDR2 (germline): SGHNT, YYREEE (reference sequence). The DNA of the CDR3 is TGTGCCAGCAGCTCAGGGAATACGAATGAAAAACTGTTTTTT. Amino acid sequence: CASSSGNTNEKLFF.

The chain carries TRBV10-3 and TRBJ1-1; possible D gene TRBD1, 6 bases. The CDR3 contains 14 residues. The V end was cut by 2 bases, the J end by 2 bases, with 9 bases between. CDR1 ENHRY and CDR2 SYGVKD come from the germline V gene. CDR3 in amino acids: CAISERTDNTEAFF. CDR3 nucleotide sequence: TGTGCCATCAGTGAGAGGACAGACAACACTGAAGCTTTCTTT.

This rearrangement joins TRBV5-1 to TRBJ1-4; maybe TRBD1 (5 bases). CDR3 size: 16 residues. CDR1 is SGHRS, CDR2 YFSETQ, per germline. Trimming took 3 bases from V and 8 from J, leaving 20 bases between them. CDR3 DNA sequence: TGCGCCAGCAGCTCCACCGGGAGATTAGGGGTCGAAAAACTGTTTTTT. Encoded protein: CASSSTGRLGVEKLFF. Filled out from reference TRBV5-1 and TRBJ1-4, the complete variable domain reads KAGVTQTPRYLIKTRGQQVTLSCSPISGHRSVSWYQQTPGQGLQFLFEYFSETQRNKGNFPGRFSGRQFSNSRSEMNVSTLELGDSALYLCASSSTGRLGVEKLFFGSGTQLSVL.

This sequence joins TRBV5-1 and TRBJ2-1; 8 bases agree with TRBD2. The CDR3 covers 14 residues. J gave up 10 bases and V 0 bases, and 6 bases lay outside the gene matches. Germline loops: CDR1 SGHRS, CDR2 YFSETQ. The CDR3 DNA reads TGCGCCAGCAGCTTGGGGGCGGGGGGTCGGGAGCAGTTCTTC. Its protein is CASSLGAGGREQFF.

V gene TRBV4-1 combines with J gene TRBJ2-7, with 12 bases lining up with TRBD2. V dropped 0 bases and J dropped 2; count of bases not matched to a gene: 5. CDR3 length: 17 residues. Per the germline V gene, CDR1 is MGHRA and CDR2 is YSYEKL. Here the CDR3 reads CASSQEGLAGTAYEQYF. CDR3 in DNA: TGCGCCAGCAGCCAAGAAGGACTAGCGGGAACGGCCTACGAGCAGTACTTC.

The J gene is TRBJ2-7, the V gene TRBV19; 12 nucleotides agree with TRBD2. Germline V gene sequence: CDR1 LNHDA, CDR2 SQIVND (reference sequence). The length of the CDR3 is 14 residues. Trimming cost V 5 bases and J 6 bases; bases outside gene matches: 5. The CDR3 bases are TGTGCCAGTAGTGAGGGACTAGCGGGTGGCGAGCAGTACTTC. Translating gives CASSEGLAGGEQYF. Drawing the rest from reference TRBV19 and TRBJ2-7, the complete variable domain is DGGITQSPKYLFRKEGQNVTLSCEQNLNHDAMYWYRQDPGQGLRLIYYSQIVNDFQKGDIAEGYSVSREKKESFPLTVTSAQKNPTAFYLCASSEGLAGGEQYFGPGTRLTVT.

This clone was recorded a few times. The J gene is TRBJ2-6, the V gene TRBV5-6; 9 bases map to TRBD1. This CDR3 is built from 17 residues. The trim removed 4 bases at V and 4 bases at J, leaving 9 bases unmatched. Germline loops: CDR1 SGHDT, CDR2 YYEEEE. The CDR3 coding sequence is TGTGCCAGCAGCCAGCAGACAGGGGGATCAGGGGCCAACGTCCTGACTTTC. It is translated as CASSQQTGGSGANVLTF.

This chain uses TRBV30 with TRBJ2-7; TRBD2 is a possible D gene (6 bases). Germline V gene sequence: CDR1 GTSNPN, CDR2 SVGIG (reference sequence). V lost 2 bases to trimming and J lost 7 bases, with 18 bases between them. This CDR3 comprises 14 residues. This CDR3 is CAWSLGPYREEQYF. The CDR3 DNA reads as TGTGCCTGGAGTTTGGGACCTTACCGGGAGGAGCAGTACTTC.

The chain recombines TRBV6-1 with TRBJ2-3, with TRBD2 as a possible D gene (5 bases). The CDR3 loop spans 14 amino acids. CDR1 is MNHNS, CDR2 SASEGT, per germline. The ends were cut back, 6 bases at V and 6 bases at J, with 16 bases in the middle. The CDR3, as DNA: TGTGCCAGCAGCCGGGGAATCCACGGGGATACGCAGTATTTT. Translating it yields CASSRGIHGDTQYF.

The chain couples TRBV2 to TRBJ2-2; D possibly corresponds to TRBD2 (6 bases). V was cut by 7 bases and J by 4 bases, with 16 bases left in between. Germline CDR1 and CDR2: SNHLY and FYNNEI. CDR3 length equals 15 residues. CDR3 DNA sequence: TGTGCCAGCAAGTGGGTCCGGGGGAGCACCGGGGAGCTGTTTTTT. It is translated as CASKWVRGSTGELFF.

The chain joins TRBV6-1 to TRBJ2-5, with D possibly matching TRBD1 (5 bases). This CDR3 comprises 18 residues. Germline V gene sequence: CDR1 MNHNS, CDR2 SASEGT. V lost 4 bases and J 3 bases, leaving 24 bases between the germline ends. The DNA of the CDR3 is TGTGCCAGCAGTGCGTCCCGTGGGGCAGGGTATAGGGAAGAGACCCAGTACTTC. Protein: CASSASRGAGYREETQYF.

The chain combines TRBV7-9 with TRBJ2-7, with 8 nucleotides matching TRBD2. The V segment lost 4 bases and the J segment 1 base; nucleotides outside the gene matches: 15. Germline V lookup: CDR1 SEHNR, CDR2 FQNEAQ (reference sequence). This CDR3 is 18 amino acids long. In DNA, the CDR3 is TGTGCCAGCAGCTACAGCTTTCTGGAAGCGGGGGCATCCTACGAGCAGTACTTC. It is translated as CASSYSFLEAGASYEQYF.

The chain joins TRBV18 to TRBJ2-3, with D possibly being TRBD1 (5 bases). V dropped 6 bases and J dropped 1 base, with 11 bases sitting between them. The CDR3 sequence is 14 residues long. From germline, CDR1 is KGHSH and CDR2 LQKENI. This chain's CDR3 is CASSRTRGTDTQYF. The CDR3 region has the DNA TGTGCCAGCTCCAGGACCAGGGGCACAGATACGCAGTATTTT.

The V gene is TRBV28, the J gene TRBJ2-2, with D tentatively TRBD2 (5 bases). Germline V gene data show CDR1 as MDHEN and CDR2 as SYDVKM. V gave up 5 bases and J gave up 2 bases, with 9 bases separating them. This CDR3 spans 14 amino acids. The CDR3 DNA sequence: TGTGCCAGCAGTCCAGAGGGAAACACCGGGGAGCTGTTTTTT. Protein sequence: CASSPEGNTGELFF.

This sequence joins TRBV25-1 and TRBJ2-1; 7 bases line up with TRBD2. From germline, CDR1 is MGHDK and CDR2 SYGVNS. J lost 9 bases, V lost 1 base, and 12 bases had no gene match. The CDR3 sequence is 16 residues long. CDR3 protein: CASSESRGREMGEQFF. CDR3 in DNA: TGTGCCAGCAGTGAATCACGAGGGCGGGAGATGGGTGAGCAGTTCTTC.

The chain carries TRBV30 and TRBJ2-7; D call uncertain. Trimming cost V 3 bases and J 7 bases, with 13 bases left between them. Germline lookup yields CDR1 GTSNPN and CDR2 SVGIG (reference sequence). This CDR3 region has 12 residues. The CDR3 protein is CAWRARSREQYF. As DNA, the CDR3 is TGTGCCTGGAGGGCTAGATCACGGGAGCAGTACTTC.

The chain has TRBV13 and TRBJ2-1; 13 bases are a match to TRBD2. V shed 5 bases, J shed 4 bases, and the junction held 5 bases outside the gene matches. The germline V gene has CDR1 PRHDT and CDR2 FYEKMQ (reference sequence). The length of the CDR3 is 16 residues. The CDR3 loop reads CASSRLAGGRYNEQFF. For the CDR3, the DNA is TGTGCCAGCAGCCGACTAGCGGGAGGACGGTACAATGAGCAGTTCTTC.

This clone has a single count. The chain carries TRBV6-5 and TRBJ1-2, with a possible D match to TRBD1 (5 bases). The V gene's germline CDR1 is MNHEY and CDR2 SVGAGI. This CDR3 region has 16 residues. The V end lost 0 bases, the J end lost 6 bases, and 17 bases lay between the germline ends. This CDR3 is CASSYSKDITLHGYTF. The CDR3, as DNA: TGTGCCAGCAGTTACTCTAAGGACATTACACTCCATGGCTACACCTTC.